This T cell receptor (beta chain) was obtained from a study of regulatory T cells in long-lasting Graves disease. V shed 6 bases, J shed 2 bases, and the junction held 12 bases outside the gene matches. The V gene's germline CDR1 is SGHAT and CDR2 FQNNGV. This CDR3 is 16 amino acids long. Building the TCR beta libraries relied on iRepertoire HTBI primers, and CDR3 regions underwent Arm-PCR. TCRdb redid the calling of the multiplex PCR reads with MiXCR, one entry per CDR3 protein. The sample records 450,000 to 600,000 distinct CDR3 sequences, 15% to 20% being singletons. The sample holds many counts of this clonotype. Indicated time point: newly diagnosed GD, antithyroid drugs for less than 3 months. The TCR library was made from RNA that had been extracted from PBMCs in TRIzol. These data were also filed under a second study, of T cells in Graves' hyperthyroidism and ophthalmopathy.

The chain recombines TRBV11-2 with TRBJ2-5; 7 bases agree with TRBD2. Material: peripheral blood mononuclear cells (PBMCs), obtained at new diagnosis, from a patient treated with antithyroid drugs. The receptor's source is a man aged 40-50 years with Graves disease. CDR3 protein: CASRDSIAGTQETQYF. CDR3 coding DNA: TGTGCCAGCAGAGATTCTATAGCGGGTACACAAGAGACCCAGTACTTC.